This TCR beta chain was recovered during a study of blood T cell repertoires in COVID-19. The CDR3 has 13 residues. Germline lookup yields CDR1 SQVTM and CDR2 ANQGSEA. The J segment lost 3 bases and the V segment lost 6 bases, leaving 7 bases of the junction unmatched. Under the authors' procedure: For nucleated cells, counts were estimated from reference gene primer amplification. Data came from immunoSEQ multiplex PCR; TCRdb stores just in-frame clones and leaves some out. V and J calls and clone size are given by that table; D and trimming were obtained from the DNA. The repertoire holds approximately 250,000 clones, with roughly nine tenths as singletons.

The TCR comes from a man aged 18 to 35 with active or convalescent COVID-19. The sequenced sample was peripheral blood. The chain links TRBV29-1 to TRBJ2-5; 7 nucleotides align to TRBD1. CDR3 nucleotides: TGCAGCGTCGCTTCGGGACAGAAAGAGACCCAGTACTTC. Amino acid sequence: CSVASGQKETQYF.